The entry that follows covers one T cell receptor (beta chain) sequence. Its antigen is still unknown. This PCR relied on a set of 60 Vbeta primers and 13 Jbeta primers. The repertoire was sequenced with immunoSEQ multiplex PCR; TCRdb's copy has only in-frame clones and lacks some. The sample holds 200,000 to 300,000 clones; around 80% are singletons and the top ten take more than 0.45%. The sample belongs to a study of cytomegalovirus exposure and HLA in healthy donors. Study outcomes and limitations: A later analysis found common viral pathogens apparently linked to several of the most significant clusters. Specificity of a few CMV-associated chains for CMV antigens was verified in vitro. According to the study, 160 or so TCR beta chains were cytomegalovirus-associated.

Nominally healthy donors were sampled, though unrecorded immune exposures were likely. Germline CDR1 and CDR2: GTSNPN and SVGIG (reference sequence). The CDR3 contains 12 residues. The V gene lost 1 base and the J gene lost 5 bases, with 8 bases spanning the gap. The TCR was taken from a boy younger than 18 in good health and CMV-seronegative. The chain uses TRBV30 and TRBJ1-2; D gene unclear. The sample was PBMCs. This chain's CDR3 is CAWSGPRYGYTF. CDR3 sequence (DNA): TGTGCCTGGAGTGGGCCCAGGTATGGCTACACCTTC.